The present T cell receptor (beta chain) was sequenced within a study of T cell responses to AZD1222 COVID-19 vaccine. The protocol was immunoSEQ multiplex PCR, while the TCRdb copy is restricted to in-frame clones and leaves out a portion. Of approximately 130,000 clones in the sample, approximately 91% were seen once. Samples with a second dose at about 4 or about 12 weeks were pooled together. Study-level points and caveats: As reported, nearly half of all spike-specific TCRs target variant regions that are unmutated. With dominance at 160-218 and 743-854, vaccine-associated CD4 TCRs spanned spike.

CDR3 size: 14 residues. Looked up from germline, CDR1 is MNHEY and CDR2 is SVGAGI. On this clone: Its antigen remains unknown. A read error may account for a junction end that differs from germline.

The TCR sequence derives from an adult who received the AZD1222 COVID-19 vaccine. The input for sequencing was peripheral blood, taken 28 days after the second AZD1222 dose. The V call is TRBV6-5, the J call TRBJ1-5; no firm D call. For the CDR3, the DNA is TGTGCCAGCAGCTACTGGACGGGCAATCAGCCCCAGCATTTT. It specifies CASSYWTGNQPQHF.